These T cell receptor beta chains were read from a single sample in a study of Graves' ophthalmopathy and Graves' hyperthyroidism. Via MiXCR, TCRdb re-called the multiplex PCR reads, giving one row per CDR3 protein. The repertoire holds just over 600,000 distinct CDR3 sequences, with over 20% as singletons. The material sequenced was peripheral blood. Every receptor here comes from a woman younger than 30 with stable Graves' hyperthyroidism. Some clones in this sample may be carry-over from other donors' samples. The CDR3 runs from the conserved cysteine through the conserved F or W. The order of the fields is clone size, D gene, J gene, V gene, CDR3 DNA, CDR3 protein. The D gene is left open where the match is weak. Not all rows give a size; the values are once, few, many and, for expanded clones, a class.

>-|-|TRBJ2-4|TRBV7-2
TGTGCCAGCAGCTTGAGCCGGGACGCCATTCAGTACTTC
CASSLSRDAIQYF
>-|-|TRBJ2-7|TRBV11-2
TGTGCCAGCGGAAGATACTACGAGCAGTACTTC
CASGRYYEQYF
>few|-|TRBJ1-1|TRBV6-1
TGTGCCAGCAGAGTCAGGGGCTGGGGCACTGAAGCTTTCTTT
CASRVRGWGTEAFF
>-|-|TRBJ2-2|TRBV30
TGTGCCTGGGCGAGACAGTTCGGGGAGCTGTTTTTT
CAWARQFGELFF
>many|TRBD1|TRBJ1-1|TRBV3-1
TGTGCCAGCAGCCACGGACAGGGAAACACTGAAGCTTTCTTT
CASSHGQGNTEAFF
>once|-|TRBJ2-5|TRBV28
TGTGCCAGTAGTATCGGGACCCAAGAGACCCAGTACTTC
CASSIGTQETQYF
>many|-|TRBJ1-5|TRBV6-1
TGTGCCAGCATGGGATACAGGGATCATCAGCCCCAGCATTTT
CASMGYRDHQPQHF
>many|-|TRBJ2-7|TRBV10-1
TGCGCCAGCAGTGATTCAGGGTTTGACGAGCAGTACTTC
CASSDSGFDEQYF
>many|-|TRBJ2-5|TRBV9
TGTGCCAGCAGCGTAAGCCAGCCACAAGAGACCCAGTACTTC
CASSVSQPQETQYF
>many|-|TRBJ2-7|TRBV12-3/TRBV12-4
TGTGCCAGCAGTTTAATCGGGAGACCTTACGAGCAGTACTTC
CASSLIGRPYEQYF
>many|TRBD2|TRBJ2-7|TRBV4-1
TGCGCCAGCAGCCCCATTCCTAGGACTAGCGGGACCGACGAGCAGTACTTC
CASSPIPRTSGTDEQYF
>many|TRBD2|TRBJ2-7|TRBV6-1
TGTGCCAGCAGTGAAGAACTAGCGGGATTATACGAGCAGTACTTC
CASSEELAGLYEQYF
>-|TRBD2|TRBJ2-2|TRBV6-2/TRBV6-3
TGTGCCAGCAGCACGACTAGCGGGAGTCCCGGGGAGCTGTTTTTT
CASSTTSGSPGELFF
>many|TRBD1|TRBJ2-6|TRBV7-2
TGTGCCAGCAGGTACAGGGGGCAAGGGGCCAACGTCCTGACTTTC
CASRYRGQGANVLTF